The 16 T cell receptor beta chains listed next were all sequenced from one sample in a study of regulatory T cells in long-lasting Graves disease. The time point is: newly diagnosed GD, antithyroid drugs for less than 3 months. PBMCs provided the RNA from which the TCR library was made. In building TCR beta libraries, iRepertoire HTBI primers were used together with Arm-PCR of CDR3 regions. Via MiXCR, TCRdb re-called the multiplex PCR reads, giving one row per CDR3 protein. This repertoire shows approximately 460,000 distinct CDR3 sequences, about a sixth found once; its top ten account for around 10%. This same sample was also part of a study on T cells in Graves' hyperthyroidism and ophthalmopathy.

Sequenced here: peripheral blood mononuclear cells (PBMCs), sampled at new diagnosis, from a patient treated with antithyroid drugs. The receptors shown here come from a woman in her thirties with Graves disease.

This clonotype was detected ten times or more. The chain links TRBV6-2 or TRBV6-3 to TRBJ2-4, with D perhaps TRBD1 or TRBD2 (5 bases each). The CDR3 has 15 residues. Germline loops: CDR1 MNHEY, CDR2 SVGEGT. Trimming removed 8 bases from V and 3 bases from J, with 17 bases in between. The CDR3: CASGHVGVGKNIQYF. The DNA for the CDR3 is TGTGCCAGCGGACACGTCGGGGTTGGCAAAAACATTCAGTACTTC.

This clonotype has a handful of counts. The chain combines TRBV29-1 with TRBJ2-2; the D gene is possibly TRBD1 (6 bases). The CDR3 sequence is 15 residues long. From germline, CDR1 is SQVTM and CDR2 ANQGSEA. V gave up 6 bases and J gave up 0 bases, with 14 bases separating them. CDR3: CSVRQAYANTGELFF. For the CDR3, the DNA is TGCAGCGTGAGACAGGCCTACGCGAACACCGGGGAGCTGTTTTTT.

Many counts were recorded for this clonotype. The chain recombines TRBV2 with TRBJ1-1; D unclear. CDR1 and CDR2 from the germline V gene are SNHLY and FYNNEI. V was clipped by 6 bases and J by 0 bases, with 14 bases between them. The CDR3 covers 15 residues. CDR3 loop: CASRPTLFMNTEAFF. CDR3 bases: TGTGCCAGCAGACCCACCCTGTTCATGAACACTGAAGCTTTCTTT.

This clonotype showed up many times. This chain joins TRBV7-6 and TRBJ2-1; D might be TRBD1 (5 bases). Germline V gene data show CDR1 as SGHVS and CDR2 as FNYEAQ. The CDR3 length is 14 residues. Trimming left V 4 bases short and J 7 bases short, with 14 bases between. The CDR3 DNA sequence: TGTGCCAGCAGCTCCAGAAGGGGTGGGAATGAGCAGTTCTTC. This sequence encodes CASSSRRGGNEQFF.

Ten or more counts support this clonotype. This chain connects TRBV28 to TRBJ2-7, with D possibly TRBD2 on 5 matching bases. The V end was cut by 3 bases, the J end by 1 base, with 10 bases between. CDR1 and CDR2 from the germline V gene are MDHEN and SYDVKM. This CDR3 is built from 14 residues. The CDR3 nucleotides read TGTGCCAGCAGTTTGTTCGGGATGTCCTACGAGCAGTACTTC. Its protein is CASSLFGMSYEQYF.

V and J are TRBV4-1 and TRBJ1-1; D not certain. Germline CDR1 reads MGHRA; CDR2 reads YSYEKL. This CDR3 is built from 14 residues. The CDR3 DNA follows: TGCTGGCGCAGCCAAGATCGAGGTAACACTGAAGCTTTCTTT. Amino acid sequence: CWRSQDRGNTEAFF.

Ten or more counts support this clonotype. The rearrangement links TRBV28 to TRBJ2-5; D uncertain. This CDR3 spans 13 amino acids. CDR1 is MDHEN and CDR2 is SYDVKM in the germline V gene. Trimming left V 4 bases short and J 2 bases short, with 8 bases between. The CDR3 coding sequence is TGTGCCAGCAGTTCACCGACTCAAGAGACCCAGTACTTC. This translates into CASSSPTQETQYF.

As for this clonotype: A clone one base away is much larger, so this may be a read error. The chain joins TRBV6-1 to TRBJ2-3; TRBD2 matches 11 bases. CDR1 is MNHNS and CDR2 is SASEGT in the germline V gene. The CDR3 contains 15 residues. The chain's CDR3 is CATKSPGLAADTQCF. CDR3 nucleotide sequence: TGTGCCACCAAATCACCGGGACTAGCGGCAGATACGCAGTGTTTT.

The chain uses TRBV5-4 and TRBJ2-2; 8 nucleotides align to TRBD2. J was trimmed by 5 bases and V by 0 bases; bases with no gene match: 12. This CDR3 comprises 18 residues. In germline, CDR1 is SGHNT, CDR2 YYREEE (reference sequence). This CDR3 reads CASSLGRPFGRGTGELFF. CDR3 DNA sequence: TGTGCCAGCAGCTTGGGGCGCCCTTTCGGGAGGGGAACCGGGGAGCTGTTTTTT. The variable domain in full, with the rest retrieved from reference TRBV5-4 and TRBJ2-2, is ETGVTQSPTHLIKTRGQQVTLRCSSQSGHNTVSWYQQALGQGPQFIFQYYREEENGRGNFPPRFSGLQFPNYSSELNVNALELDDSALYLCASSLGRPFGRGTGELFFGEGSRLTVL.

The chain couples TRBV7-2 to TRBJ1-1; tentative D call: TRBD1 (5 bases). This CDR3 contains 11 residues. The germline V gene has CDR1 SGHTA and CDR2 FQGNSA. Between the trimmed V and J ends, which lost 4 bases and 8 bases, there was a span of 8 bases. CDR3 in amino acids: CASSSWTEAFF. As DNA, the CDR3 is TGTGCCAGCAGCTCCTGGACAGAAGCTTTCTTT.

The sample holds many counts of this clonotype. The chain couples TRBV10-3 to TRBJ2-5, with D uncertain. Germline values: CDR1 ENHRY, CDR2 SYGVKD. The CDR3 loop spans 17 amino acids. With 4 bases removed from V and 0 bases from J, the gap between germline ends came to 18 bases. CDR3 coding DNA: TGTGCCATCAGTGGGTCCATCATAACGGACGACCAAGAGACCCAGTACTTC. It encodes CAISGSIITDDQETQYF.

This clonotype was recorded a few times. V and J are TRBV11-2 and TRBJ2-7; TRBD2 matches at 9 bases. The CDR3 is made up of 14 amino acids. Germline trimming cut 2 bases from V and 7 bases from J; bases unmatched to any gene: 6. Germline CDR1 SGHAT, CDR2 FQNNGV. CDR3 nucleotide sequence: TGTGCCAGCAGCTTAAATCCCCTAGCGGGGGAGCAGTACTTC. Its protein is CASSLNPLAGEQYF. Using reference TRBV11-2 and TRBJ2-7 for the parts outside the CDR3, the full variable domain is EAGVAQSPRYKIIEKRQSVAFWCNPISGHATLYWYQQILGQGPKLLIQFQNNGVVDDSQLPKDRFSAERLKGVDSTLKIQPAKLEDSAVYLCASSLNPLAGEQYFGPGTRLTVT.

The sample holds a few counts of this clonotype. V usage is TRBV20-1 and J usage is TRBJ2-7, with TRBD1 as a possible D gene (6 bases). Germline lookup yields CDR1 DFQATT and CDR2 SNEGSKA (reference sequence). The CDR3 consists of 14 residues. V was trimmed by 1 base and J by 9 bases, leaving 19 bases between them. The CDR3: CSARARGHFGGQYF. For the CDR3, the DNA is TGCAGTGCTAGAGCCAGGGGCCATTTTGGTGGGCAGTACTTC.

As concerns this clonotype: A far larger clone lies a single base away; this is likely a read error. The chain joins TRBV7-9 to TRBJ1-1; TRBD1 matches 8 bases. The germline V gene has CDR1 SEHNR and CDR2 FQNEAQ (reference sequence). This CDR3 contains 16 residues. CDR3 in DNA: TGTGCCGGCAGCCCGAGATTAGACAGGGGATATACTGAAGCTTTCTTT. Translated: CAGSPRLDRGYTEAFF.

This chain uses TRBV19 with TRBJ2-2; D assignment may be TRBD1 or TRBD2 (5 bases each). V lost 11 bases and J lost 1, with 26 bases in between. Germline CDR1 reads LNHDA; CDR2 reads SQIVND (reference sequence). The CDR3 is made up of 18 amino acids. Here the CDR3 DNA reads TGTGCCGTCCGGGACGTCCTGGCCCGGGAAAAGAACACCGGGGAGCTGTTTTTT. Residues: CAVRDVLAREKNTGELFF.

The chain joins TRBV20-1 to TRBJ2-7; D is tentatively TRBD1 or TRBD2 (7 bases each). Trimming removed 1 base at V and 4 bases at J, with 11 bases between. Germline CDR1 and CDR2: DFQATT and SNEGSKA (reference sequence). The CDR3 totals 13 residues. The chain's CDR3 is CSARGQGGYEQYF. The CDR3, as DNA: TGCAGTGCTAGAGGCCAGGGGGGGTACGAGCAGTACTTC.